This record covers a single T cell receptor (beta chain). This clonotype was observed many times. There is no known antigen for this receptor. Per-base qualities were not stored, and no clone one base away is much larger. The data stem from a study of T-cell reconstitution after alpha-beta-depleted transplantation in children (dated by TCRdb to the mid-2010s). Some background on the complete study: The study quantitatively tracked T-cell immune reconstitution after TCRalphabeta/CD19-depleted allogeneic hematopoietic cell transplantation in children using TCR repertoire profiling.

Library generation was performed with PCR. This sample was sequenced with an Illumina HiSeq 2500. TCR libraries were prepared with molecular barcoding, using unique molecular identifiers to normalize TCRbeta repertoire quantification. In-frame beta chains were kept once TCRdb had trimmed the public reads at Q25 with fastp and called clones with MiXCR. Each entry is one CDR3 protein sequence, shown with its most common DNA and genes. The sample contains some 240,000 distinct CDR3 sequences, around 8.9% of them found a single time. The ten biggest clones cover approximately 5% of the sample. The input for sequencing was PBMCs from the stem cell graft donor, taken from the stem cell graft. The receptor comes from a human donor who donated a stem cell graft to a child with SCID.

In nucleotides, the sequence is TGTGCCAGTCAATCAGGGGGAAACACCGGTCGAGGCTATGGCTACACCTTC. The resulting protein is CASQSGGNTGRGYGYTF. This chain is built from TRBV19 and TRBJ1-2, and 7 junctional nucleotides match TRBD1. From V the trimming removes 8 bases and from J it removes 4 bases, while the gene matches leave 19 bases of the junction unaccounted for. The cysteine opens and the phenylalanine closes a CDR3 of 17 amino acids. The only DNA kept is the CDR3, 51 bases in frame from the first base. From a lookup of the germline V gene (reference sequence), CDR1 and CDR2 are LNHDA and SQIVND.